This T cell receptor beta chain emerged from a study of metastatic and nonmetastatic thyroid tumors. Background on the study: Patients with malignant and benign thyroid disease provided blood and tumor or nodule tissue, whose repertoires were compared. Overall study findings and caveats: It was reported that TCR beta diversity was significantly higher in malignant thyroid tumors than benign nodules, in blood and tumor.

No patient received treatment before thyroid surgery. The V end was cut by 5 bases, the J end by 6 bases, with 10 bases between. CDR3 length: 12 amino acids. Germline CDR1 LNHDA, CDR2 SQIVND (reference sequence). This clone is medium-sized. No antigen is known for it. Original handling: What underpinned the distant-metastasis classifier for papillary thyroid cancer was the set of CDR3 differences across clinicopathological groups. TCRdb re-called the PCR reads through MiXCR. TCRdb's processing, not the authors' own work, is the source of the V and J calls. Of about 5,100 clones listed, approximately 19% are singletons.

The sequenced sample consisted of adjacent normal tissue. The chain joins TRBV19 to TRBJ1-1; D is ambiguous. The origin of this receptor is a female donor with papillary thyroid cancer or a benign thyroid nodule (not recorded which). Some clones in this sample may be carry-over from other donors' samples. The CDR3 region has the DNA TGTGCCAGTAGTCATAGGTTCGCTGAAGCTTTCTTT. Amino acids: CASSHRFAEAFF.